The sequence of this TCR beta chain was determined in a study of blood T cell repertoires in COVID-19. Recruitment covered 20 to 25 US areas and drew participants whose ages spanned roughly 18 to 90 years. In the original processing: Counts of nucleated cells, estimated from reference gene primer amplification, were obtained. Method: immunoSEQ multiplex PCR; TCRdb's copy keeps in-frame clones and lacks some. V and J calls and clone size come straight from that table; D and trimming were deduced from the DNA. The sample carries under 150,000 clones, approximately 88% recorded once. In germline, CDR1 is SEHNR, CDR2 FQNEAQ (reference sequence). This CDR3 contains 13 residues. Trimming shortened V by 4 bases and J by 3 bases, and 10 bases separated the two germline ends.

The source is a man between 40 and 49 years old with acute COVID-19. The rearrangement uses TRBV7-9 and TRBJ2-7; D remains unclear. The sample was PBMCs or T cells enriched from blood (not recorded which). The DNA of the CDR3 is TGTGCCAGCAGCTCCGACATACTCTACGAGCAGTACTTC. This encodes CASSSDILYEQYF.